This entry features one TCR beta chain sequence. The antigen remains undetermined. In germline, CDR1 is MNHNS, CDR2 SASEGT. CDR3 length equals 14 residues. V dropped 5 bases and J dropped 4 bases, with 11 bases sitting between them. This entry is derived from a study of CD8 T cells in ankylosing spondylitis. A single record per CDR3 protein comes from TCRdb applying MiXCR to the 5' RACE reads. The profile shows 350,000 to 450,000 distinct CDR3 sequences, 20% of them singletons. Overall study results and limits: Clones that were linked to disease were CD8+ and were relatively rare in peripheral blood. Matched ankylosing spondylitis synovial fluid reportedly contained a significantly enriched population of disease-linked clones.

The genes are TRBV6-1 and TRBJ1-4, with D unresolved. The TCR sequence derives from a male donor with ankylosing spondylitis or in good health (not recorded which). Sequencing was performed on blood, either unsorted or a sorted T cell fraction (not recorded which). The CDR3 region is CASSPGLGNEKLFF. CDR3 in DNA: TGTGCCAGCAGTCCCGGACTGGGTAATGAAAAACTGTTTTTT.